This TCR beta chain was identified during a study of shared clonotypes between healthy human individuals. The naive CD8 population came from CD45RO-negative cells selected for CCR7, without terminally differentiated effector memory CD45RA+ cells. Per the authors' pipeline: Junction-only immunoSEQ sequences carried no quality scores, so filtering differed. Using immunoSEQ multiplex PCR, the repertoire was profiled, and TCRdb retains in-frame clones only, with some absent. That table supplies the V and J calls and clone size; D and trimming were determined from the DNA. This table has around 600,000 clones, roughly 98% appearing once. In regard to this clone: Its antigen is currently unknown.

With 3 bases removed from V and 0 bases from J, the gap between germline ends came to 10 bases. This CDR3 is built from 15 residues. Germline CDR1 is SEHNR and CDR2 is FQNEAQ (reference sequence). Regarding the study as a whole: How much donors shared clonotypes was expected to be affected by sequencing depth. It was observed that 5% to 6.5% of naive CD4 clonotypes were shared across four donors. The small donor group covered limited genetic and exposure diversity.

Sequenced sample: naive CD8+ T cells sorted from blood. This chain uses TRBV7-9 with TRBJ2-3; D is unresolved. The TCR originated in a man aged 25-40 years in good health. The CDR3 here is CASSFILRSTDTQYF. The CDR3 DNA reads as TGTGCCAGCAGCTTTATCCTTCGAAGCACAGATACGCAGTATTTT.